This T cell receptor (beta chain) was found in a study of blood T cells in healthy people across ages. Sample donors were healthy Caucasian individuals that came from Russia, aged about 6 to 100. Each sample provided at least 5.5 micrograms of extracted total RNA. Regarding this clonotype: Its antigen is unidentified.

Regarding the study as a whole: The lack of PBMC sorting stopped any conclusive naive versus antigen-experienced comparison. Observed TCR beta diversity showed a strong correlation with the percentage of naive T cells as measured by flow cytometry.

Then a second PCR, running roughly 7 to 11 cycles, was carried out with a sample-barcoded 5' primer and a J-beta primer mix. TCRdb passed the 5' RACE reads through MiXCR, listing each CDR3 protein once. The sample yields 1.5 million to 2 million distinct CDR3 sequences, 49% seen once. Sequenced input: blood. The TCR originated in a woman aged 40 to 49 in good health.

CDR3 in DNA: TGTGCCAGCACCGGGCCGGCTAACTATGGCTACACCTTC. Protein sequence: CASTGPANYGYTF. The chain recombines TRBV7-9 with TRBJ1-2, with unresolved D. The CDR3 runs 13 residues. Germline CDR1 SEHNR, CDR2 FQNEAQ (reference sequence). Deletions cut 7 bases from V and 0 bases from J, with 9 bases between.